The 23 T cell receptor beta chains reported below all come from one sample, sequenced in a study of Ad26.COV2.S vaccination and SARS-CoV-2 variants (dated by TCRdb to the early 2020s). Library generation was performed with the immunoSEQ multiplex PCR assay. The source is immuneACCESS, and TCRdb retained only in-frame sequences with V and J called. Part of the clones is not carried over; for the studies checked, unresolved V genes explain less than half of this, and the remainder is unexplained. This sample holds 360,000 or so clones; around 89% were observed only once. Under 2% of the sample is held by the ten biggest clonotypes. The treatment or condition label, as the study defines it: around 19 received Ad26.COV2.S at low or high dose, single or two shots; several received placebo; per-sample allocation not given. Repertoires of vaccine and placebo recipients were sequenced from samples collected on day 63 after the first injection.

This specimen consisted of peripheral blood, obtained in a trial of Ad26.COV2.S vaccine versus placebo. The receptors originated from a person between 18 and 60 years old who received the Ad26.COV2.S COVID-19 vaccine or a placebo.

The rearrangement joins TRBV7-9 to TRBJ1-5; possible D gene TRBD1, 5 bases. Germline CDR1 is SEHNR and CDR2 is FQNEAQ (reference sequence). V was trimmed by 5 bases and J by 4 bases, leaving 15 bases between them. The CDR3 runs to 15 residues. CDR3 coding DNA: TGTGCCAGCAGCCATGGGAGGGGACGGAATCAGCCCCAGCATTTT. As protein: CASSHGRGRNQPQHF.

This clone was observed a handful of times. V is TRBV5-1 and J is TRBJ2-2, with no clear D. Looked up from germline, CDR1 is SGHRS and CDR2 is YFSETQ. V was shortened by 1 base and J by 3 bases, with 7 bases between the two germline ends. This CDR3 has 14 amino acids. DNA of the CDR3: TGCGCCAGCAGCTTGACCGGGTACACCGGGGAGCTGTTTTTT. This translates into CASSLTGYTGELFF.

The J gene is TRBJ2-5, the V gene TRBV5-1; D is undetermined. This CDR3 is built from 13 residues. The V gene lost 1 base and the J gene lost 5 bases, with 9 bases spanning the gap. Germline CDR1 SGHRS, CDR2 YFSETQ. CDR3 DNA sequence: TGCGCCAGCAGCTTGACCGTCGCGGAGACCCAGTACTTC. Protein: CASSLTVAETQYF.

The chain has TRBV7-9 and TRBJ2-5; the match to TRBD2 covers 7 bases. CDR1 SEHNR and CDR2 FQNEAQ come from the germline V gene (reference sequence). The ends lost 8 bases at V and 5 bases at J; junction bases unmatched: 5. The CDR3 is 12 residues long. The CDR3 DNA follows: TGTGCCAGCGGGAGGGCCTACGAGACCCAGTACTTC. Its translation: CASGRAYETQYF.

The chain recombines TRBV5-1 with TRBJ2-1, with D possibly matching TRBD2 (6 bases). The CDR3 covers 16 residues. Germline values: CDR1 SGHRS, CDR2 YFSETQ. The V end was cut by 5 bases, the J end by 0 bases, with 15 bases between. The CDR3 region has the DNA TGCGCCAGCAGGTCCCGGGGGATTAGCTCCTACAATGAGCAGTTCTTC. Translated: CASRSRGISSYNEQFF.

V and J are TRBV28 and TRBJ2-6, with TRBD1 as a possible D gene (5 bases). The germline V gene has CDR1 MDHEN and CDR2 SYDVKM. The CDR3 sequence is 16 residues long. Trimming cost V 4 bases and J 2 bases, with 12 bases left between them. CDR3 nucleotide sequence: TGTGCCAGCAGTTCGCCTTGGGGCCCTGGGGCCAACGTCCTGACTTTC. Protein sequence: CASSSPWGPGANVLTF.

V is TRBV6-5 and J is TRBJ2-1; 11 bases map to TRBD2. V was pared by 2 bases and J by 10 bases, with 4 bases of the junction left unmatched. CDR3 length: 14 amino acids. Germline CDR1 MNHEY, CDR2 SVGAGI. In DNA form, the CDR3 reads TGTGCCAGCAGTTACGGGCTAGCGGGAGGCGAGCAGTTCTTC. Amino acids: CASSYGLAGGEQFF.

V usage is TRBV13 and J usage is TRBJ2-1; TRBD2 agrees at 9 bases. The CDR3 contains 13 residues. V lost 5 bases to trimming and J lost 9 bases; unmatched junction nucleotides: 5. CDR1 is PRHDT and CDR2 is FYEKMQ in the germline V gene (reference sequence). CDR3 bases: TGTGCCAGCAGCCCTAGCGGGAAGGGTGAGCAGTTCTTC. Translation: CASSPSGKGEQFF.

J is TRBJ2-7 and V is TRBV5-1, with 11 bases lining up with TRBD2. CDR3 length: 14 amino acids. V gave up 4 bases and J gave up 3 bases; unmatched junction bases: 3. Germline lookup yields CDR1 SGHRS and CDR2 YFSETQ. The CDR3 reads CASSAGTSGYEQYF. CDR3 in DNA: TGCGCCAGCAGCGCCGGGACTAGCGGCTACGAGCAGTACTTC.

The chain uses TRBV5-4 and TRBJ2-7, with 9 nucleotides matching TRBD2. The germline gives CDR1 SGHNT, CDR2 YYREEE (reference sequence). CDR3 length equals 16 residues. Trimming removed 4 bases from V and 0 bases from J; junction bases left unmatched: 8. CDR3 protein: CASSPTSGRSSYEQYF. The CDR3 region has the DNA TGTGCCAGCAGCCCTACGAGCGGGAGGAGCTCCTACGAGCAGTACTTC.

The genes are TRBV7-8 and TRBJ2-2; TRBD1 is a possible D gene (5 bases). Per the germline V gene, CDR1 is SGHVS and CDR2 is FQNEAQ. With 1 base removed from V and 0 bases from J, the gap between germline ends came to 15 bases. The length of the CDR3 is 18 residues. CDR3 nucleotides: TGTGCCAGCAGCTTAGTGGGCAGGGCGGACGCGAACACCGGGGAGCTGTTTTTT. Protein product: CASSLVGRADANTGELFF.

This clone is a singleton in its sample. This chain connects TRBV10-3 to TRBJ1-2, with 7 positions matching TRBD1. V lost 3 bases to trimming and J lost 8 bases; unmatched junction nucleotides: 9. The CDR3 length is 14 residues. Germline V CDR1 and CDR2: ENHRY, SYGVKD. The CDR3 sequence: CAISDPGQRGGYTF. DNA of the CDR3: TGTGCCATCAGTGACCCGGGACAGAGGGGAGGCTACACCTTC.

This rearrangement joins TRBV19 to TRBJ1-5; possible D gene TRBD1, 5 bases. Germline assignment: CDR1 LNHDA and CDR2 SQIVND (reference sequence). With 0 bases removed from V and 13 bases from J, the gap between germline ends came to 10 bases. The CDR3 is 12 residues long. CDR3 sequence reads: CASSIEQGEQHF. CDR3 nucleotides: TGTGCCAGTAGTATAGAGCAGGGAGAGCAGCATTTT.

The chain employs TRBV10-3 and TRBJ1-3; TRBD1 matches at 8 bases. Trimming at V came to 0 bases and at J to 2 bases, leaving 3 bases not matched to a gene. Germline CDR1 ENHRY, CDR2 SYGVKD. The CDR3 runs 16 residues. CDR3 protein: CAISESRQGPGNTIYF. CDR3 bases: TGTGCCATCAGTGAGTCGCGACAGGGGCCTGGAAACACCATATATTTT.

On this clone itself: Other nucleotide sequences from this sample produce the same CDR3. This chain links TRBV5-1 with TRBJ2-7, with 8 bases that match TRBD2. The CDR3 runs to 14 residues. Germline lookup yields CDR1 SGHRS and CDR2 YFSETQ. V gave up 4 bases and J gave up 2 bases; unmatched junction bases: 5. CDR3 residues: CASSPSGGAYEQYF. CDR3 DNA sequence: TGCGCCAGCAGCCCCAGCGGGGGAGCCTACGAGCAGTACTTC.

The chain joins TRBV6-5 to TRBJ2-6, with D tentatively TRBD1 or TRBD2 (5 bases each). The CDR3 covers 15 residues. The germline CDR1 and CDR2 sequences are MNHEY and SVGAGI. Trimming took off 5 bases at V and 2 bases at J, with 10 bases between the two ends. CDR3 DNA: TGTGCCAGCAGTAGGGACGGAGCTGGGGCCAACGTCCTGACTTTC. The encoded protein is CASSRDGAGANVLTF.

The chain has TRBV7-3 and TRBJ2-3; TRBD1 matches at 9 bases. Germline CDR1 and CDR2: SGHTA and FQGTGA. After removal of 5 bases from V and 3 bases from J, the junction contained 6 bases not matched to a gene. The CDR3 totals 15 residues. In DNA, the CDR3 is TGTGCCAGCAGCCTCACAGGGGGCGCAACAGATACGCAGTATTTT. Translation gives CASSLTGGATDTQYF.

The chain carries TRBV28 and TRBJ2-2; 8 positions agree with TRBD1. This CDR3 comprises 17 residues. V lost 6 bases, J lost 2 bases, and 11 bases stayed unmatched. From germline, CDR1 is MDHEN and CDR2 SYDVKM. In DNA form, the CDR3 reads TGTGCCAGCAGCCCCTCGTGGACAGGGAATAACACCGGGGAGCTGTTTTTT. Its translation: CASSPSWTGNNTGELFF.

The chain uses TRBV28 and TRBJ2-2, with 9 positions matching TRBD2. J was trimmed by 5 bases and V by 6 bases; bases with no gene match: 7. CDR1 and CDR2 (germline): MDHEN, SYDVKM. The CDR3 loop spans 15 amino acids. The CDR3 region has the DNA TGTGCCAGCAGCCTGGGGCTAGCGGGAACCGGGGAGCTGTTTTTT. Its translation is CASSLGLAGTGELFF.

This clone was picked up one time. The chain couples TRBV19 to TRBJ2-6; no clear D. This CDR3 is 16 amino acids long. Germline-derived CDR1 and CDR2 are LNHDA and SQIVND (reference sequence). Trimming left V 3 bases short and J 8 bases short, with 17 bases between. CDR3 in amino acids: CASSINAELVTNVLTF. As DNA, the CDR3 is TGTGCCAGTAGTATTAACGCGGAATTGGTGACCAACGTCCTGACTTTC.

The rearrangement links TRBV30 to TRBJ2-7, with D perhaps given as TRBD1 or TRBD2 (6 bases each). V lost 0 bases to trimming and J lost 5 bases, with 17 bases between them. The CDR3 has 15 amino acids. Germline values: CDR1 GTSNPN, CDR2 SVGIG (reference sequence). CDR3 nucleotide sequence: TGTGCCTGGAGTGTCTCCGGGGGCAATAGCAACGAGCAGTACTTC. It specifies CAWSVSGGNSNEQYF.

The chain couples TRBV24-1 to TRBJ2-2; D is unresolved. The germline gives CDR1 KGHDR, CDR2 SFDVKD. Trimming removed 12 bases at V and 5 bases at J, with 15 bases between. CDR3 length equals 13 residues. Here the CDR3 DNA reads TGTGCCTCGGCGGCACTGACTACCGGGGAGCTGTTTTTT. Residues: CASAALTTGELFF.

The CDR3 DNA sequence: TGTGCCATCAGTGAGGGGACAGGGACGGGGGCCCAGTACTTC. Its translation: CAISEGTGTGAQYF. The chain combines TRBV10-3 with TRBJ2-5; TRBD1 agrees at 9 bases. Germline V gives CDR1 ENHRY, CDR2 SYGVKD. The CDR3 contains 14 residues. Losses at the gene ends were 2 bases for V and 9 bases for J; bases not matched to a gene: 7.